Only one count was recorded for the clone carrying this TCR beta chain. Its antigen remains unidentified. The sample is drawn from a study of T cells after yellow fever vaccination. Study-wide findings and caveats: Abundant clonotypes from the bulk population could contaminate FACS-sorted repertoires. Although the secondary response was weaker, it peaked faster, at day 5 versus 15.

5'RACE template switching produced TCR cDNA carrying a universal primer site and UMIs. MiXCR, run by TCRdb on the 5' RACE reads, gives a single entry per CDR3 protein. The data show approximately 550,000 distinct CDR3 sequences, 19% seen once. Trimming stripped 6 bases from V and 8 bases from J, with 20 bases between. The CDR3 sequence is 14 residues long. The chain carries TRBV12-3 or TRBV12-4 and TRBJ2-7; TRBD2 might be the D (6 bases). This sequence was found in a man aged 25-45 years who received the YFV17D yellow fever vaccine. Sequences were derived from PBMCs, sampled 15 days after the yellow fever booster vaccination. The CDR3 bases are TGTGCCAGCAGGTCCGGGACTCAGAGTACGAAGCAGTACTTC. Encoded protein: CASRSGTQSTKQYF.